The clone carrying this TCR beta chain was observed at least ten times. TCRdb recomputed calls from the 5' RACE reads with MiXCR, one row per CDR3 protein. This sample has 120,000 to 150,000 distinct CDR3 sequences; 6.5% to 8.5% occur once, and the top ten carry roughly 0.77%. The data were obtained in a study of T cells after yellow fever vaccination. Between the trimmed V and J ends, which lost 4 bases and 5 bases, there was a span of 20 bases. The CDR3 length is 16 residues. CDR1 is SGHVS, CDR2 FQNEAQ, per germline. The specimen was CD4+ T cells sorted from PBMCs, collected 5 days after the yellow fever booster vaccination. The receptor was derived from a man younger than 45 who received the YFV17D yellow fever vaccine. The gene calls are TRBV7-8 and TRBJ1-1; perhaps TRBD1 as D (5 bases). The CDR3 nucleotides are TGTGCCAGCAGCTCCATCGGGGGGACGGGGGGGACTGAAGCTTTCTTT. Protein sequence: CASSSIGGTGGTEAFF.